This passage covers 6 T cell receptor beta chains from one sample sequenced in a study of PD-1 blockade in classical Hodgkin lymphoma. Time point noted: newly diagnosed, previously untreated cHL patient sample. Purification of CD4+ T cells from thawed PBMCs was performed via magnetic negative selection. TCRdb's copy holds only in-frame clones and misses some; the assay was immunoSEQ multiplex PCR. The table shows around 26,000 clones, with more than 80% occurring only once. Sequenced material: CD4+ T cells from blood. These receptors were collected from a human donor with classical Hodgkin lymphoma.

The chain combines TRBV5-4 with TRBJ2-3, with D perhaps matching TRBD1 (7 bases). Germline V gives CDR1 SGHNT, CDR2 YYREEE (reference sequence). The V end was cut by 6 bases, the J end by 4 bases, with 21 bases between. This CDR3 spans 16 amino acids. CDR3 nucleotides: TGTGCCAGCACCAGGGCGGGACAGCAGGTTGCAGATACGCAGTATTTT. Protein sequence: CASTRAGQQVADTQYF.

This clone was counted a single time. The chain is built from TRBV6-6 and TRBJ1-1, with a weak D call TRBD1 (5 bases). The CDR3 extends over 13 amino acids. Trimming left V 7 bases short and J 9 bases short, with 18 bases between. The germline V gene has CDR1 MNHNY and CDR2 SVGAGI (reference sequence). The CDR3 nucleotides read TGTGCCAGCACTCGTCCGGGGGGACGAAAAGCTTTCTTT. The encoded protein is CASTRPGGRKAFF.

The chain recombines TRBV9 with TRBJ1-5; D might be TRBD1 (5 bases). CDR3 size: 16 residues. CDR1 is SGDLS, CDR2 YYNGEE, per germline. The V end lost 0 bases, the J end lost 2 bases, and 12 bases lay between the germline ends. The CDR3 sequence: CASSVEGRGGNQPQHF. CDR3 nucleotide sequence: TGTGCCAGCAGCGTAGAGGGGCGGGGAGGCAATCAGCCCCAGCATTTT.

The V call is TRBV5-1, the J call TRBJ2-3; D perhaps matches TRBD1 (5 bases). The V gene's germline CDR1 is SGHRS and CDR2 YFSETQ. V lost 0 bases and J 2 bases, leaving 22 bases between the germline ends. The CDR3 sequence is 19 residues long. The CDR3 bases are TGCGCCAGCAGCTTGGTTAGGACACATCGCCGCCAATACACAGATACGCAGTATTTT. Its translation: CASSLVRTHRRQYTDTQYF.

The chain joins TRBV5-1 to TRBJ2-3, with a tentative D call TRBD2 (5 bases). The CDR3 is made up of 15 amino acids. Trimming removed 3 bases at V and 8 bases at J, with 19 bases between. Looked up from germline, CDR1 is SGHRS and CDR2 is YFSETQ. This CDR3 is CASSSRLTPDATQYF. CDR3 DNA: TGCGCCAGCAGCTCACGACTAACCCCTGATGCTACGCAGTATTTT.

V and J are TRBV16 and TRBJ1-6; D remains unclear. In germline, CDR1 is KGHSY, CDR2 FQNENV. V lost 0 bases, J lost 13 bases, and 7 bases lay in between. CDR3 size: 12 residues. CDR3 amino acids: CASSQSNSPLHF. Written as DNA, the CDR3 is TGTGCCAGCAGCCAATCTAACAGCCCCCTCCACTTT.